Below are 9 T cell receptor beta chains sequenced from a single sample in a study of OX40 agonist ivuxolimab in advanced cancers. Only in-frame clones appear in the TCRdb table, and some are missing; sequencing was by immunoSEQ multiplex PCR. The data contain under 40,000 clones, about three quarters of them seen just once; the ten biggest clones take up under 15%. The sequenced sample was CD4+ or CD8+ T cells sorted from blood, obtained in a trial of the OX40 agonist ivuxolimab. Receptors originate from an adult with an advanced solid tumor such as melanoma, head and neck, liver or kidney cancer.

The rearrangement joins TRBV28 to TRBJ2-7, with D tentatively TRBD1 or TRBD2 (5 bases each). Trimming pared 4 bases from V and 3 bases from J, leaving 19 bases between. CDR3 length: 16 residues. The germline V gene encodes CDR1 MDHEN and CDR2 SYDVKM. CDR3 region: CASSSFRDRKYYEQYF. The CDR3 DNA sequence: TGTGCCAGCAGTTCATTCCGGGACCGTAAGTACTACGAGCAGTACTTC.

In nucleotides, the CDR3 is TGCAGCGTTGAAGACGTCAGGGGGCTGGATGGCTACACCTTC. It yields the protein CSVEDVRGLDGYTF. The chain recombines TRBV29-1 with TRBJ1-2, with 8 bases aligning to TRBD1. Germline V gene data show CDR1 as SQVTM and CDR2 as ANQGSEA. The CDR3 is 14 residues long. V shed 0 bases, J shed 6 bases, and the junction held 6 bases outside the gene matches.

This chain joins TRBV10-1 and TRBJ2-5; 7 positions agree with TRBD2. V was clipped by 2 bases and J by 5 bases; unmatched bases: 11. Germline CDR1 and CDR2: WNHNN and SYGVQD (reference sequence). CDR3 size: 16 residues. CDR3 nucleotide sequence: TGCGCCAGCAGTGAGAGGCGCGGGAGCCTTCGGGAGACCCAGTACTTC. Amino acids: CASSERRGSLRETQYF.

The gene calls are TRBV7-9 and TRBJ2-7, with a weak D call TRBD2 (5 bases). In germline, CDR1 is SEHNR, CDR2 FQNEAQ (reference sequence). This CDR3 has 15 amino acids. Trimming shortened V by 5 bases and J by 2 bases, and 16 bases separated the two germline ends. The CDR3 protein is CASSPDSQRPYEQYF. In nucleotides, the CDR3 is TGTGCCAGCAGCCCGGACTCCCAGCGCCCCTACGAGCAGTACTTC.

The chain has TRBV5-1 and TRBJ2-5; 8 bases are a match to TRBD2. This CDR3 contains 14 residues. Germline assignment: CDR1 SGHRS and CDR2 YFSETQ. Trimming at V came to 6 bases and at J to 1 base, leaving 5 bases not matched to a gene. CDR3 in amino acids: CASKRSGSQETQYF. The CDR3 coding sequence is TGCGCCAGCAAGAGAAGCGGGAGCCAAGAGACCCAGTACTTC.

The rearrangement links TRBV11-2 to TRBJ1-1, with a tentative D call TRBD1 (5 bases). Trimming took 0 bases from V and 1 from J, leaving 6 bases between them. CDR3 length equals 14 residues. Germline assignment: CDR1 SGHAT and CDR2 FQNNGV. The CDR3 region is CASSLEGTNTEAFF. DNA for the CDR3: TGTGCCAGCAGCTTAGAAGGGACGAACACTGAAGCTTTCTTT.

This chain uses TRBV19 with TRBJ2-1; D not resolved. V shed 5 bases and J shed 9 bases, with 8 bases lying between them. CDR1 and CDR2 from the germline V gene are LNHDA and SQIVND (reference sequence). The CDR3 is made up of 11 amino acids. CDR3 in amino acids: CASSRRGEQFF. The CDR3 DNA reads TGTGCCAGTAGTCGGCGCGGTGAGCAGTTCTTC.

CDR3 coding DNA: TGCAGTGCTAGAGATGGCGAGCAGTTCTTC. Translated: CSARDGEQFF. V is TRBV20-1 and J is TRBJ2-1; D ambiguous. This CDR3 has 10 amino acids. Trimming removed 0 bases at V and 10 bases at J, with 4 bases between. Per germline, CDR1 DFQATT and CDR2 SNEGSKA (reference sequence).

Here the CDR3 reads CASSSVSGSEQFF. The CDR3 coding sequence is TGTGCCAGCTCATCCGTTAGCGGGAGTGAGCAGTTCTTC. This chain links TRBV18 with TRBJ2-1; TRBD2 aligns across 9 bases. The CDR3 runs 13 residues. CDR1 KGHSH and CDR2 LQKENI come from the germline V gene. The V gene end was trimmed by 5 bases and the J gene end by 9 bases; junction bases not matched to a gene: 5.